This record covers a single T cell receptor beta chain. TCRdb's table, derived via immunoSEQ multiplex PCR, lists solely in-frame clones and lacks some. The data hold 100,000 to 120,000 clones, with around 68% observed a single time. This sample was taken from a study of blood T cell repertoires in COVID-19. On the study more broadly: T cells, B-cell-depleted T cells, or PBMCs supplied cDNA or gDNA.

Trimming left V 0 bases short and J 4 bases short, with 9 bases between. This CDR3 has 15 amino acids. Per germline, CDR1 SEHNR and CDR2 FQNEAQ (reference sequence). The chain recombines TRBV7-9 with TRBJ2-2; D call uncertain. Sequenced: peripheral blood. This sequence was found in a woman between 55 and 75 years old with acute or convalescent COVID-19. Here the CDR3 reads CASSLARRITGELFF. The CDR3 DNA sequence: TGTGCCAGCAGCTTAGCGCGGCGGATCACCGGGGAGCTGTTTTTT.